This entry lists 15 T cell receptor beta chains sequenced from one sample in a study of T cell clones after liver transplantation. The data were produced by immunoSEQ multiplex PCR, yet TCRdb's version contains in-frame clones alone and is incomplete. The sample shows some 61,000 clones, over 60% of them seen only once. Sequencing used CD4+ T cells from blood, obtained at the 22-month timepoint. The receptors shown here come from a human patient who received a liver transplant. Some T cells could come from the graft donor.

The V call is TRBV19, the J call TRBJ1-1; D is unresolved. With 3 bases removed from V and 6 bases from J, the gap between germline ends came to 11 bases. CDR3 length equals 13 residues. In germline, CDR1 is LNHDA, CDR2 SQIVND (reference sequence). CDR3 sequence (DNA): TGTGCCAGTAGTATTGACGGAGAACCTGAAGCTTTCTTT. Translating gives CASSIDGEPEAFF. The full variable domain, completed using reference TRBV19 and TRBJ1-1, is DGGITQSPKYLFRKEGQNVTLSCEQNLNHDAMYWYRQDPGQGLRLIYYSQIVNDFQKGDIAEGYSVSREKKESFPLTVTSAQKNPTAFYLCASSIDGEPEAFFGQGTRLTVV.

In its sample, this clone was seen a few times. The chain couples TRBV5-1 to TRBJ2-7; D is unclear. Germline-derived CDR1 and CDR2 are SGHRS and YFSETQ. V dropped 4 bases and J dropped 0 bases, with 11 bases sitting between them. The CDR3 consists of 14 residues. The CDR3 bases are TGCGCCAGCAGCCTCAGACTGAACTCCTACGAGCAGTACTTC. Its protein product is CASSLRLNSYEQYF.

The CDR3: CASSFGVGGGTDTQYF. The CDR3 DNA follows: TGTGCCAGCAGCTTCGGTGTCGGGGGGGGCACAGATACGCAGTATTTT. The V gene is TRBV7-2, the J gene TRBJ2-3; 8 nucleotides agree with TRBD2. CDR1 is SGHTA and CDR2 is FQGNSA in the germline V gene. V trimming: 3 bases; J trimming: 1 base; junction bases outside the gene matches: 6. CDR3 length equals 16 residues.

The chain recombines TRBV15 with TRBJ2-2; 8 bases are a match to TRBD1. V dropped 8 bases and J dropped 2; count of bases not matched to a gene: 4. Germline V gene sequence: CDR1 LNHNV, CDR2 YYDKDF (reference sequence). CDR3 length: 14 amino acids. The DNA of the CDR3 is TGTGCCACCCGACAGGGGACAAACACCGGGGAGCTGTTTTTT. Encoded protein: CATRQGTNTGELFF.

Only a few counts were recorded for this clone. The rearrangement uses TRBV4-1 and TRBJ1-1; a weak D match, TRBD1 (5 bases). Germline CDR1 is MGHRA and CDR2 is YSYEKL. V was pared by 1 base and J by 7 bases, with 19 bases between. The CDR3 contains 16 residues. The CDR3 DNA reads as TGCGCCAGCAGCCAAGGACGAATTGGACGTAGGGGTGAAGCTTTCTTT. It specifies CASSQGRIGRRGEAFF.

The J gene is TRBJ1-5, the V gene TRBV5-8, with D tentatively TRBD1 (6 bases). CDR1 and CDR2 (germline): SGHTS, YDEGEE. The CDR3 is 14 residues long. With 4 bases removed from V and 2 bases from J, the gap between germline ends came to 10 bases. The CDR3 reads CASSTRGGNQPQHF. DNA of the CDR3: TGTGCCAGCAGCACCAGGGGAGGCAATCAGCCCCAGCATTTT. The whole variable domain, remainder taken from reference TRBV5-8 and TRBJ1-5, is EAGVTQSPTHLIKTRGQQATLRCSPISGHTSVYWYQQALGLGLQFLLWYDEGEERNRGNFPPRFSGRQFPNYSSELNVNALELEDSALYLCASSTRGGNQPQHFGDGTRLSIL.

The rearrangement joins TRBV19 to TRBJ2-7; D is ambiguous. The CDR3 spans 15 residues. Germline CDR1 and CDR2: LNHDA and SQIVND (reference sequence). V lost 1 base and J lost 0, with 10 bases in between. As DNA, the CDR3 is TGTGCCAGTAGTATAGCCAGGCAGAGCTCCTACGAGCAGTACTTC. Protein: CASSIARQSSYEQYF.

The DNA for the CDR3 is TGTGCCAGCAGCCGGGGGGGTGGGTCCCCAGATACGCAGTATTTT. Its protein is CASSRGGGSPDTQYF. The J gene is TRBJ2-3, the V gene TRBV7-2, with 8 bases aligning to TRBD2. This CDR3 has 15 residues. The germline CDR1 and CDR2 sequences are SGHTA and FQGNSA. J was trimmed by 4 bases and V by 5 bases; bases with no gene match: 8.

In its sample, this clone was seen a few times. The chain couples TRBV11-3 to TRBJ2-1; 8 nucleotides line up with TRBD1. The length of the CDR3 is 15 residues. The junction had 8 bases not matched to a gene; V was cut back by 1 base and J by 9 bases. The germline CDR1 and CDR2 sequences are SGHNT and YENEEA. CDR3 sequence (DNA): TGTGCCAGCAGCTTAGGAACCGACAGGGGTGGTGAGCAGTTCTTC. As protein: CASSLGTDRGGEQFF.

The rearrangement links TRBV6-1 to TRBJ2-2; maybe TRBD2 (6 bases). CDR3 length: 14 amino acids. Germline V lookup: CDR1 MNHNS, CDR2 SASEGT. Trimming pared 6 bases from V and 5 bases from J, leaving 13 bases between. The CDR3 reads CASREPGGTGELFF. CDR3 nucleotides: TGTGCCAGCAGGGAGCCCGGGGGAACCGGGGAGCTGTTTTTT.

The V gene is TRBV11-2, the J gene TRBJ1-3; tentative D call: TRBD1 (5 bases). The V gene lost 2 bases and the J gene lost 0 bases, with 14 bases spanning the gap. CDR1 and CDR2 from the germline V gene are SGHAT and FQNNGV. The CDR3 extends over 17 amino acids. CDR3 loop: CASSLRGGTFSGNTIYF. The CDR3 bases are TGTGCCAGCAGCTTAAGGGGAGGAACGTTCTCTGGAAACACCATATATTTT.

This clone came up a few times. The rearrangement uses TRBV7-2 and TRBJ2-3; 8 bases agree with TRBD1. This CDR3 is 14 amino acids long. The J segment lost 6 bases and the V segment lost 1 base, leaving 3 bases of the junction unmatched. Germline values: CDR1 SGHTA, CDR2 FQGNSA. The CDR3 region is CASSLEQGVDTQYF. The DNA of the CDR3 is TGTGCCAGCAGCTTAGAACAGGGGGTGGATACGCAGTATTTT.

This clone was counted only a few times. The chain combines TRBV6-1 with TRBJ1-5; D ambiguous. The V end was cut by 2 bases, the J end by 5 bases, with 13 bases between. This CDR3 is 15 amino acids long. CDR1 is MNHNS, CDR2 SASEGT, per germline. The CDR3 sequence is CASSESVSGYQPQHF. CDR3 DNA: TGTGCCAGCAGTGAAAGTGTGTCGGGTTATCAGCCCCAGCATTTT.

DNA of the CDR3: TGTGCCAGCAGTTCACGCGGACAGGGCGCAGATACGCAGTATTTT. It yields the protein CASSSRGQGADTQYF. The chain joins TRBV27 to TRBJ2-3; 8 bases match TRBD1. Losses at the gene ends were 4 bases for V and 4 bases for J; bases not matched to a gene: 7. Germline loops: CDR1 MNHEY, CDR2 SMNVEV (reference sequence). The CDR3 has 15 residues.

The V and J genes are TRBV19 and TRBJ1-5; D is ambiguous. The length of the CDR3 is 15 residues. Germline CDR1 and CDR2: LNHDA and SQIVND (reference sequence). V gave up 2 bases and J gave up 3 bases, with 11 bases separating them. The DNA for the CDR3 is TGTGCCAGTAGTATACCACAGTACTTCAATCAGCCCCAGCATTTT. It translates to CASSIPQYFNQPQHF.